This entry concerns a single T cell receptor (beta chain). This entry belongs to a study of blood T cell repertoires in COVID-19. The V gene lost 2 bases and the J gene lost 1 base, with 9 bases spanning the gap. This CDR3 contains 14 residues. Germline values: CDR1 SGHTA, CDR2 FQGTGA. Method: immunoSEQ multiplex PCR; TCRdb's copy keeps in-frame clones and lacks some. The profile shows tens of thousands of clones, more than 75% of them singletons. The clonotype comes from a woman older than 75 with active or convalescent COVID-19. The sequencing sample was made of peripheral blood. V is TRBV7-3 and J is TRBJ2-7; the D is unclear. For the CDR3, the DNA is TGTGCCAGCAGCTTAGGCGGTGATTCCTACGAGCAGTACTTC. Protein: CASSLGGDSYEQYF.